This T cell receptor beta chain was identified during a study of T cell clonality in common variable immunodeficiency (dated by TCRdb to between 2015 and 2017). CVID samples and control samples contributed equivalent amounts of genomic DNA as sequencing input. For every sample, a 60 bp segment covering the rearranged TCRbeta CDR3 region was amplified and then sequenced. The immunoSEQ assay, a bias-corrected multiplex PCR combined with high-throughput sequencing, was used for TCRbeta amplification. As for the authors' bioinformatics: Each unique nucleotide sequence was treated as a clone and annotated with V, D and J genes, copy number and frequency. Sequences were labeled productive if in frame, and non-productive if out of frame or containing stop codons. As previously described, Shannon's entropy was used to calculate clonality. The predicted amino acid sequences of productive clones were used to derive the mean CDR3 Kyte-Doolittle hydropathy. Scaled V gene usage was hierarchically clustered using Manhattan distance and complete linkage with the R hclust function. Sharing of clones by CDR3 amino acid sequence was evaluated through resampling of 12 repertoires per group over 100 rounds. The repertoires were searched for over 60 published EBV-specific TCRbeta sequences and almost 250 published CMV-specific TCRbeta sequences. A couple of CVID samples that yielded fewer than 10,000 sequences were excluded from the analysis, so approximately 40 CVID repertoires were retained. The clones in this table, taken by TCRdb from immuneACCESS, are in-frame only. Not every clone is retained; where verified, under half of the shortfall comes from an unresolved V gene, and the cause of the rest is unknown. V and J calls and clone size are as listed in that table; D and trimming were resolved from the DNA. Listed for this sample are about 19,000 clones, none observed only a single time. The ten largest account for 24% of the sample.

Standard criteria were used to diagnose CVID, namely serum IgG, IgA and/or IgM reduced below the normal range together with specific antibody deficiency. A total of roughly 45 subjects (roughly 15 female and approximately 30 male; age range roughly 9 to 70 years, mean age around 37) were included in the CVID group. Most CVID patients and most healthy controls were of Caucasian heritage. At the time of study participation, every CVID subject had been on replacement immunoglobulin therapy for one year or longer. When blood was collected, none of the CVID subjects were ill or on immunomodulatory or immunosuppressive medication. Heparinized peripheral whole blood samples of about 5 to 9 ml were obtained from each donor. Genomic DNA from adults with common variable immune deficiency (CVID) and from healthy adult controls was used to sequence TCRbeta CDR3 repertoires. Diluted blood was density-centrifuged over Hypaque 1077 or Ficoll-Paque to isolate peripheral blood mononuclear cells. Unsorted mononuclear cells served as the source of genomic DNA, which was extracted either by Qiagen column purification or by a centrifugation-based method.

Spanning cysteine to phenylalanine, the CDR3 consists of 17 amino acids. Sequencing covers 42 bases of the CDR3, shown here with the frame starting at base 1. CDR1 and CDR2, looked up from the germline V gene (reference sequence), are GTSNPN and SVGIG. Trimming accounts for 1 base at V and 3 bases at J, while the number of junction bases matched to no gene is 13. Regarding this clone: This clone's antigen is unknown. The sequence runs out 3 residues before the end of the CDR3; the remainder is reconstructed from the germline J gene.

What the work shows at the level of the full study, not this receptor alone: Even though DNA input was equal, the average per sample came to about 74,000 unique sequences for controls compared with roughly 30,000 for CVID samples. CVID subjects shared fewer TCRbeta clones with each other than healthy controls did (p < 0.0001). CVID TCRbeta sequences were reported to have fewer deletions and N-nucleotide insertions and to lack highly modified clones with 13 or more V deletions. TCRbeta clonality was higher in CVID subjects than in healthy controls (t-test p = 0.018), and the increase was most characteristic of about a third of subjects. Correlations between repertoire features and clinical complications were limited by patient heterogeneity within the CVID cohort. The authors noted that sequencing repertoires of T cell subpopulations would be needed to clarify what caused the increased clonality in CVID.

Here the chain combines TRBV30 and TRBJ2-7; 9 junctional bases match TRBD2. The origin of this receptor is a human donor with common variable immunodeficiency. Sequencing was carried out using peripheral blood mononuclear cells. The CDR3 reads as follows: CAWSDSSSGRNIYEQYF. Incomplete CDR3 DNA: TGTGCCTGGAGTGACTCCTCCAGCGGGAGGAACATCTACGAG. The reference TRBV30 and TRBJ2-7 proteins fill in what lies around the CDR3, so the full variable domain reads SQTIHQWPATLVQPVGSPLSLECTVEGTSNPNLYWYRQAAGRGLQLLFYSVGIGQISSEVPQNLSASRPQDRQFILSSKKLLLSDSGFYLCAWSDSSSGRNIYEQYFGPGTRLTVT.